The present TCR beta chain was sequenced within a study of shared clonotypes between healthy human individuals. Study-level information: Per-donor plates numbered three CD4 naive, three CD4 memory, two CD8 naive and one CD8 memory.

Assay used: immunoSEQ multiplex PCR; TCRdb lists only in-frame clones, some missing. The sample records 980,000 or so clones, 60% to 85% being singletons. About this clone itself: Its matching antigen is unknown.

The CDR3 is made up of 14 amino acids. CDR1 is SNHLY and CDR2 is FYNNEI in the germline V gene. Trimming removed 5 bases from V and 0 bases from J, with 8 bases in between. Whole-study results and caveats: Only blood underwent sampling, and tissue repertoires likely differ.

Subsets obtained from CD4+ cells comprised CD45RA+ naive and CD45RA-negative memory cells. The V call is TRBV2, the J call TRBJ2-1; D is uncertain. The receptor was derived from a man between 18 and 29 years old in good health. Sequenced input: memory CD4+ T cells sorted from blood. Described subset: CD45RA-negative fraction. The CDR3 loop is CASSTIDSYNEQFF. The CDR3 bases are TGTGCCAGCAGTACTATAGACTCCTACAATGAGCAGTTCTTC.